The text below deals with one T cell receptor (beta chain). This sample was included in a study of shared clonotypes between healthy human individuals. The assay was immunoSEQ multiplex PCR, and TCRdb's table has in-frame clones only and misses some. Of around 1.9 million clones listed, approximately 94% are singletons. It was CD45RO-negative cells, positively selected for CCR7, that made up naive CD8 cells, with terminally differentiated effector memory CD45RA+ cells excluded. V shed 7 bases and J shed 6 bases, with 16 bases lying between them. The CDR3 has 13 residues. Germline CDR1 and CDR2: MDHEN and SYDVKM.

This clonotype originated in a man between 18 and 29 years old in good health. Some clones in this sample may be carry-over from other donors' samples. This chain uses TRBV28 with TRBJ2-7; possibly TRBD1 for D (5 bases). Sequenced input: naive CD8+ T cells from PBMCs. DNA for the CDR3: TGTGCCAGCACCTACTTTCAGGGATCCGAGCAGTACTTC. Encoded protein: CASTYFQGSEQYF.